Following are 15 T cell receptor beta chains from one sample sequenced in a study of graft-versus-host responses after intestinal transplantation. Their antigens are not known. The assay was immunoSEQ multiplex PCR, and TCRdb's table has in-frame clones only and misses some. The table records 80,000 to 100,000 clones, 75% to 90% of them present only once. The sample here was unstimulated CD4+ T cells sorted from spleen or lymph node cells, taken before intestinal transplant. Receptors originate from a human donor who received an intestinal transplant.

Only one count was recorded for this clone. The chain employs TRBV7-8 and TRBJ2-2; no firm D call. V was shortened by 4 bases and J by 0 bases, with 9 bases between the two germline ends. This CDR3 comprises 15 residues. The germline V gene has CDR1 SGHVS and CDR2 FQNEAQ. The CDR3 nucleotides read TGTGCCAGCAGCTCCCATGGAGCGAACACCGGGGAGCTGTTTTTT. Residues: CASSSHGANTGELFF.

The chain recombines TRBV19 with TRBJ1-5; TRBD1 matches 9 bases. The germline CDR1 and CDR2 sequences are LNHDA and SQIVND (reference sequence). The V and J ends lost 7 bases and 7 bases, in that order; junction bases with no gene match: 5. The CDR3 loop spans 13 amino acids. The CDR3 here is CASKGQGGQPQHF. The CDR3 coding sequence is TGTGCCAGTAAGGGACAGGGAGGCCAGCCCCAGCATTTT.

The chain has TRBV11-2 and TRBJ2-1; TRBD2 matches at 9 bases. V lost 1 base and J lost 4; bases outside the gene matches: 5. CDR1 and CDR2 (germline): SGHAT, FQNNGV. The CDR3 is 16 residues long. CDR3 in amino acids: CASSLGAGGNYNEQFF. Here the CDR3 DNA reads TGTGCCAGCAGCTTAGGAGCGGGGGGCAATTACAATGAGCAGTTCTTC.

The J gene is TRBJ2-7, the V gene TRBV7-3; a weak D match, TRBD2 (5 bases). The CDR3 extends over 15 amino acids. Germline-derived CDR1 and CDR2 are SGHTA and FQGTGA. V lost 2 bases, J lost 4 bases, and 15 bases lay in between. CDR3 region: CASSLVGREGYEQYF. In DNA form, the CDR3 reads TGTGCCAGCAGCTTAGTCGGCAGAGAGGGATACGAGCAGTACTTC.

This chain links TRBV5-1 with TRBJ2-5; 13 bases are a match to TRBD2. CDR3 length: 15 residues. The V gene's germline CDR1 is SGHRS and CDR2 YFSETQ. V dropped 9 bases and J dropped 1; count of bases not matched to a gene: 6. The CDR3, as DNA: TGCGCCACCTCCGGGACTAGCGGGGCCCAAGAGACCCAGTACTTC. Translation: CATSGTSGAQETQYF.

CDR3: CASRALSSGNTIYF. The CDR3 nucleotides are TGTGCCAGCAGAGCCCTTAGCTCTGGAAACACCATATATTTT. The genes are TRBV9 and TRBJ1-3; D gene unclear. Trimming cost V 5 bases and J 0 bases, with 9 bases left between them. Germline CDR1 SGDLS, CDR2 YYNGEE. The CDR3 runs to 14 residues.

The chain links TRBV5-4 to TRBJ1-4, with D unresolved. The CDR3 length is 15 residues. CDR1 and CDR2 (germline): SGHNT, YYREEE (reference sequence). V lost 0 bases and J 4 bases, leaving 10 bases between the germline ends. The CDR3 DNA is TGTGCCAGCAGCTTGGCCAACACAGATAATGAAAAACTGTTTTTT. Its translation is CASSLANTDNEKLFF.

This clone showed up just once. The chain carries TRBV2 and TRBJ2-5, with D possibly TRBD1 on 5 matching bases. CDR1 is SNHLY, CDR2 FYNNEI, per germline. The CDR3 loop spans 14 amino acids. V gave up 4 bases and J gave up 0 bases, with 9 bases separating them. The CDR3 region has the DNA TGTGCCAGCAGTGCAAGGGGCTACCAAGAGACCCAGTACTTC. As protein: CASSARGYQETQYF.

The chain recombines TRBV5-1 with TRBJ1-1, with a weak D call TRBD1 (6 bases). Germline CDR1 and CDR2: SGHRS and YFSETQ. CDR3 length: 13 residues. V was cut by 6 bases and J by 5 bases, with 14 bases left in between. This CDR3 reads CASTLQGTTEAFF. For the CDR3, the DNA is TGCGCCAGCACACTACAGGGTACAACTGAAGCTTTCTTT.

The chain recombines TRBV11-2 with TRBJ1-1; weak D call: TRBD1 (5 bases). The V gene's germline CDR1 is SGHAT and CDR2 FQNNGV. With 1 base removed from V and 11 bases from J, the gap between germline ends came to 11 bases. The CDR3 runs to 12 residues. CDR3 bases: TGTGCCAGCAGCTTAGGGGGCAGTGTCGCTTTCTTT. This codes for CASSLGGSVAFF.

The chain employs TRBV6-9 and TRBJ2-3; 11 bases map to TRBD2. The V gene's germline CDR1 is MNHGY and CDR2 SVAAGI. There are 19 residues in the CDR3. Trimming removed 5 bases from V and 0 bases from J; junction bases left unmatched: 13. CDR3 sequence: CASSQGTSGTTPSTDTQYF. The CDR3 DNA sequence: TGTGCCAGCAGTCAAGGGACTAGCGGAACTACTCCTAGCACAGATACGCAGTATTTT.

The chain employs TRBV5-4 and TRBJ2-5, with D unclear. The CDR3 contains 15 residues. With 4 bases removed from V and 0 bases from J, the gap between germline ends came to 13 bases. The germline V gene has CDR1 SGHNT and CDR2 YYREEE (reference sequence). DNA of the CDR3: TGTGCCAGCAGCCCGGTTCCGGTCAACCAAGAGACCCAGTACTTC. As protein: CASSPVPVNQETQYF.

The chain employs TRBV6-1 and TRBJ1-4; D possibly corresponds to TRBD1 (5 bases). Between the trimmed V and J ends, which lost 3 bases and 4 bases, there was a span of 9 bases. This CDR3 is 14 amino acids long. Germline V gene data show CDR1 as MNHNS and CDR2 as SASEGT. CDR3 sequence (DNA): TGTGCCAGCAGTGAGGGGCTAGGTAATGAAAAACTGTTTTTT. It encodes CASSEGLGNEKLFF.

The chain uses TRBV18 and TRBJ2-5; 8 nucleotides match TRBD2. Per the germline V gene, CDR1 is KGHSH and CDR2 is LQKENI. This CDR3 contains 15 residues. The V segment lost 2 bases and the J segment 2 bases; nucleotides outside the gene matches: 4. The chain's CDR3 is CASSPRTGGQETQYF. CDR3 DNA sequence: TGTGCCAGCTCACCAAGGACGGGGGGGCAAGAGACCCAGTACTTC.

The chain has TRBV29-1 and TRBJ1-5, with 9 bases matching TRBD1. The junction had 4 bases not matched to a gene; V was cut back by 7 bases and J by 0 bases. The CDR3 totals 14 residues. Germline assignment: CDR1 SQVTM and CDR2 ANQGSEA. CDR3 loop: CSAGTGNSNQPQHF. The CDR3 nucleotides are TGCAGCGCCGGGACAGGGAATAGCAATCAGCCCCAGCATTTT.